The 29 T cell receptor beta chains below all came from one sample that was sequenced in a study of STAT5B mutations in CD4+ large granular lymphocyte leukemia (dated by TCRdb to between 2020 and 2023). The library was generated by the immunoSEQ multiplex PCR assay. TCRdb retrieved this table from immuneACCESS and kept in-frame rearrangements only. Not all clones are present; in checked studies, unresolved V genes account for under half, and no reason is known for the remainder. The sample yields about 29,000 clones; 78% were counted once. The ten largest clonotypes hold 1.1% of the sample. The specimen was CD4+ T cells from blood buffy coats. These receptors were obtained from a human donor in good health.

J is TRBJ2-5 and V is TRBV7-9, with 14 bases identical to TRBD2. CDR1 is SEHNR and CDR2 is FQNEAQ in the germline V gene (reference sequence). V dropped 4 bases and J dropped 2; count of bases not matched to a gene: 6. The CDR3 covers 17 residues. The CDR3 DNA sequence: TGTGCCAGCAGCTCTTCAGGGACTAGCGGGGGTCAAGAGACCCAGTACTTC. Amino acids: CASSSSGTSGGQETQYF.

The chain links TRBV29-1 to TRBJ2-1; 8 nucleotides agree with TRBD2. This CDR3 is built from 13 residues. V shed 2 bases, J shed 7 bases, and the junction held 4 bases outside the gene matches. The germline V gene has CDR1 SQVTM and CDR2 ANQGSEA. DNA of the CDR3: TGCAGCGTTGAACCGGTAGCGGGAAATGAGCAGTTCTTC. Its protein product is CSVEPVAGNEQFF.

The chain uses TRBV30 and TRBJ2-1; TRBD2 is a possible D gene (6 bases). The V gene lost 1 base and the J gene lost 10 bases, with 11 bases spanning the gap. The CDR3 runs 12 residues. The germline CDR1 and CDR2 sequences are GTSNPN and SVGIG (reference sequence). The CDR3 nucleotides are TGTGCCTGGAGTGGACTAGTAGGAGAGCAGTTCTTC. Translating it yields CAWSGLVGEQFF.

The CDR3 DNA is TGCAGTGCTATCGGTGGAGAGACCCAGTACTTC. Translation gives CSAIGGETQYF. The chain couples TRBV20-1 to TRBJ2-5; D not resolved. CDR1 DFQATT and CDR2 SNEGSKA come from the germline V gene (reference sequence). Trimming removed 4 bases from V and 4 bases from J, with 7 bases in between. The CDR3 contains 11 residues.

The gene calls are TRBV4-2 and TRBJ1-4, with D possibly being TRBD1 (5 bases). V lost 0 bases and J 10 bases, leaving 21 bases between the germline ends. The CDR3 is 17 residues long. Per the germline V gene, CDR1 is LGHNA and CDR2 is YNFKEQ. The CDR3: CASSQDRSGGFRGKLFF. The CDR3 DNA reads TGTGCCAGCAGCCAAGATCGTTCCGGGGGGTTTAGAGGAAAACTGTTTTTT.

The CDR3, as DNA: TGTGCCAGCAGTGAGGGGGTTGGACAGCCCCAGCATTTT. This codes for CASSEGVGQPQHF. The V gene is TRBV6-1, the J gene TRBJ1-5; maybe TRBD1 (5 bases). CDR1 is MNHNS and CDR2 is SASEGT in the germline V gene. With 3 bases removed from V and 7 bases from J, the gap between germline ends came to 10 bases. The CDR3 is made up of 13 amino acids.

The chain uses TRBV4-1 and TRBJ1-4, with D possibly being TRBD1 (6 bases). V was clipped by 1 base and J by 8 bases, with 14 bases between them. The CDR3 sequence is 15 residues long. Germline CDR1 reads MGHRA; CDR2 reads YSYEKL. CDR3 sequence: CASSQGGGSGEKLFF. The CDR3 DNA is TGCGCCAGCAGCCAAGGGGGGGGCTCGGGAGAAAAACTGTTTTTT.

The CDR3 loop reads CASSLTGASTDTQYF. As DNA, the CDR3 is TGTGCCAGCAGCCTGACAGGGGCCAGCACAGATACGCAGTATTTT. The rearrangement links TRBV11-2 to TRBJ2-3; 8 bases align to TRBD1. The CDR3 is made up of 15 amino acids. J was trimmed by 0 bases and V by 5 bases; bases with no gene match: 4. From germline, CDR1 is SGHAT and CDR2 FQNNGV.

The chain combines TRBV4-1 with TRBJ1-6; a weak D match, TRBD1 (5 bases). The CDR3 has 14 amino acids. Germline CDR1 is MGHRA and CDR2 is YSYEKL. Trimming removed 0 bases at V and 8 bases at J, with 8 bases between. The CDR3 reads CASSQEGRYSPLHF. The CDR3 DNA is TGCGCCAGCAGCCAAGAGGGACGGTATTCACCCCTCCACTTT.

The genes are TRBV5-1 and TRBJ1-1; D uncertain. V lost 4 bases to trimming and J lost 0 bases, with 7 bases between them. From germline, CDR1 is SGHRS and CDR2 YFSETQ. CDR3 length: 13 residues. The chain's CDR3 is CASSAGVNTEAFF. The DNA of the CDR3 is TGCGCCAGCAGCGCTGGGGTGAACACTGAAGCTTTCTTT.

V and J are TRBV7-9 and TRBJ1-3, with D unresolved. Germline assignment: CDR1 SEHNR and CDR2 FQNEAQ (reference sequence). CDR3 size: 14 residues. Deletions cut 6 bases from V and 0 bases from J, with 9 bases between. CDR3 sequence: CASRQTTSGNTIYF. In DNA, the CDR3 is TGTGCCAGCAGACAGACAACCTCTGGAAACACCATATATTTT.

This chain connects TRBV6-1 to TRBJ2-7, with D possibly matching TRBD1 (5 bases). V lost 0 bases and J lost 2, with 11 bases in between. This CDR3 is built from 15 residues. Germline V gene sequence: CDR1 MNHNS, CDR2 SASEGT. The CDR3: CASSEAPQATYEQYV. The DNA for the CDR3 is TGTGCCAGCAGTGAAGCGCCACAGGCGACCTACGAGCAGTACGTC.

The chain has TRBV5-1 and TRBJ1-2; tentatively, D is TRBD1 (5 bases). There are 14 residues in the CDR3. V lost 4 bases to trimming and J lost 4 bases, with 14 bases between them. Germline V gene sequence: CDR1 SGHRS, CDR2 YFSETQ. Here the CDR3 reads CASSHEVGVYGYTF. CDR3 DNA: TGCGCCAGCAGCCACGAAGTGGGGGTCTATGGCTACACCTTC.

This clone appeared a single time. The rearrangement joins TRBV5-5 to TRBJ1-1; unclear D gene. The germline V gene encodes CDR1 SGHKS and CDR2 YYEKEE (reference sequence). V was cut by 0 bases and J by 3 bases, with 9 bases left in between. The CDR3 spans 14 residues. The DNA for the CDR3 is TGTGCCAGCAGCTTGGCTCCGGGAGACACTGAAGCTTTCTTT. Amino acid sequence: CASSLAPGDTEAFF.

This clone was counted between two and nine times. The chain is built from TRBV6-1 and TRBJ2-2; a possible D gene is TRBD2 (7 bases). The CDR3 is 15 amino acids. Trimming pared 6 bases from V and 3 bases from J, leaving 14 bases between. The germline CDR1 and CDR2 sequences are MNHNS and SASEGT. CDR3 nucleotides: TGTGCCAGCAGGGAGGCGGGGGCGTACACCGGGGAGCTGTTTTTT. Amino acids: CASREAGAYTGELFF.

The rearrangement uses TRBV30 and TRBJ2-1; 7 bases are a match to TRBD2. This CDR3 has 14 residues. Trimming removed 1 base from V and 5 bases from J; junction bases left unmatched: 5. Germline V gene sequence: CDR1 GTSNPN, CDR2 SVGIG (reference sequence). The CDR3 here is CAWSGLAWDNEQFF. The DNA for the CDR3 is TGTGCCTGGAGTGGACTAGCATGGGACAATGAGCAGTTCTTC.

The chain carries TRBV23-1 and TRBJ1-5; D gene unclear. TRBV23-1 is assigned to the ORF class and has an uncertain function. This CDR3 is 14 amino acids long. Trimming stripped 7 bases from V and 0 bases from J, with 10 bases between. CDR3 loop: CASIVRNSNQPQHF. CDR3 DNA sequence: TGCGCCAGCATAGTCAGGAATAGCAATCAGCCCCAGCATTTT.

The chain recombines TRBV7-2 with TRBJ1-4; TRBD1 is a possible D gene (6 bases). CDR1 is SGHTA and CDR2 is FQGNSA in the germline V gene. The CDR3 length is 15 residues. The germline V and J ends were trimmed by 2 bases and 8 bases, with 15 bases remaining between them. The CDR3 sequence: CASSLMTGAGEKLFF. The DNA for the CDR3 is TGTGCCAGCAGCTTAATGACGGGGGCCGGGGAAAAACTGTTTTTT. Drawing the rest from reference TRBV7-2 and TRBJ1-4, the complete variable domain is GAGVSQSPSNKVTEKGKDVELRCDPISGHTALYWYRQSLGQGLEFLIYFQGNSAPDKSGLPSDRFSAERTGGSVSTLTIQRTQQEDSAVYLCASSLMTGAGEKLFFGSGTQLSVL.

The chain employs TRBV9 and TRBJ1-6, with a possible D match to TRBD1 (5 bases). Trimming removed 0 bases at V and 6 bases at J, with 10 bases between. This CDR3 comprises 15 residues. Germline CDR1 and CDR2: SGDLS and YYNGEE. CDR3 DNA: TGTGCCAGCAGCGTAGAGCAGGGTTCTAATTCACCCCTCCACTTT. As protein: CASSVEQGSNSPLHF. Full variable domain (missing parts from reference TRBV9 and TRBJ1-6): DSGVTQTPKHLITATGQRVTLRCSPRSGDLSVYWYQQSLDQGLQFLIQYYNGEERAKGNILERFSAQQFPDLHSELNLSSLELGDSALYFCASSVEQGSNSPLHFGNGTRLTVT.

This clone has more than one count but fewer than ten. This rearrangement joins TRBV4-1 to TRBJ1-1, with 7 positions matching TRBD1. J was trimmed by 2 bases and V by 5 bases; bases with no gene match: 8. This CDR3 has 15 amino acids. Germline CDR1 is MGHRA and CDR2 is YSYEKL. CDR3 region: CASSSTGVLNTEAFF. The CDR3 DNA reads TGCGCCAGCAGCAGTACAGGGGTCCTAAACACTGAAGCTTTCTTT.

The chain combines TRBV29-1 with TRBJ2-1, with 9 bases identical to TRBD2. J was trimmed by 0 bases and V by 7 bases; bases with no gene match: 10. CDR3 size: 16 residues. Germline V gene lookup returns CDR1 SQVTM and CDR2 ANQGSEA. CDR3 in amino acids: CSAFLAGASSYNEQFF. CDR3 DNA sequence: TGCAGCGCCTTTTTAGCGGGGGCCAGCTCCTACAATGAGCAGTTCTTC.

A single count supports this clone. The chain employs TRBV29-1 and TRBJ2-1; weak D call: TRBD2 (6 bases). Trimming left V 6 bases short and J 4 bases short, with 22 bases between. The CDR3 contains 16 residues. CDR1 and CDR2 from the germline V gene are SQVTM and ANQGSEA. The CDR3 protein is CSVAPRLALGYNEQFF. The DNA of the CDR3 is TGCAGCGTGGCCCCAAGGCTAGCGCTGGGGTACAATGAGCAGTTCTTC.

CDR3 loop: CASRLDPGNYGYTF. The CDR3 DNA reads TGTGCCAGCAGACTCGACCCAGGGAACTATGGCTACACCTTC. This chain uses TRBV6-5 with TRBJ1-2; the D gene is possibly TRBD1 (5 bases). Germline V gene data show CDR1 as MNHEY and CDR2 as SVGAGI. This CDR3 comprises 14 residues. The V gene lost 6 bases and the J gene lost 2 bases, with 13 bases spanning the gap.

The chain carries TRBV27 and TRBJ2-1; D unclear. V was cut by 6 bases and J by 0 bases, with 12 bases left in between. The CDR3 is 15 amino acids. Germline CDR1 reads MNHEY; CDR2 reads SMNVEV (reference sequence). The chain's CDR3 is CASSSDESSYNEQFF. The CDR3 DNA reads as TGTGCCAGCAGCTCGGACGAGAGCTCCTACAATGAGCAGTTCTTC.

The chain joins TRBV9 to TRBJ2-5; 11 nucleotides agree with TRBD2. The trim removed 4 bases at V and 5 bases at J, leaving 16 bases unmatched. The CDR3 extends over 18 amino acids. Germline CDR1 is SGDLS and CDR2 is YYNGEE. CDR3 in amino acids: CASSLHGTSGVGLETQYF. The CDR3 DNA sequence: TGTGCCAGCAGCCTACATGGGACTAGCGGAGTTGGGCTGGAGACCCAGTACTTC.

CDR3: CASSERDRNNEQFF. The CDR3 nucleotides read TGTGCCAGCAGTGAACGGGATAGAAACAATGAGCAGTTCTTC. The chain is built from TRBV6-1 and TRBJ2-1; TRBD2 might be the D (5 bases). V lost 2 bases and J 5 bases, leaving 10 bases between the germline ends. CDR3 length: 14 amino acids. The germline V gene encodes CDR1 MNHNS and CDR2 SASEGT.

This rearrangement joins TRBV7-9 to TRBJ2-5; the D gene could be TRBD1 or TRBD2 (5 bases each). V shed 5 bases and J shed 1 base, with 17 bases lying between them. The CDR3 extends over 16 amino acids. In germline, CDR1 is SEHNR, CDR2 FQNEAQ (reference sequence). This CDR3 reads CASSLGVGVPQETQYF. CDR3 nucleotide sequence: TGTGCCAGCAGCCTCGGGGTAGGGGTACCCCAAGAGACCCAGTACTTC.

The count of this clone is one. The chain is built from TRBV28 and TRBJ2-7; D unclear. The CDR3 covers 15 residues. Trimming took off 6 bases at V and 0 bases at J, with 15 bases between the two ends. The germline CDR1 and CDR2 sequences are MDHEN and SYDVKM. The chain's CDR3 is CASSSLDRSSYEQYF. CDR3 bases: TGTGCCAGCAGCTCCCTGGACCGTAGCTCCTACGAGCAGTACTTC. Full variable domain (missing parts from reference TRBV28 and TRBJ2-7): DVKVTQSSRYLVKRTGEKVFLECVQDMDHENMFWYRQDPGLGLRLIYFSYDVKMKEKGDIPEGYSVSREKKERFSLILESASTNQTSMYLCASSSLDRSSYEQYFGPGTRLTVT.

In nucleotides, the CDR3 is TGTGCCAGCAGCTTAGAGTTCGGGGGGACGGAAAAACTGTTTTTT. This gives the protein CASSLEFGGTEKLFF. V and J are TRBV7-2 and TRBJ1-4; tentatively, D is TRBD1 (5 bases). The V end lost 1 base, the J end lost 8 bases, and 14 bases lay between the germline ends. The V gene's germline CDR1 is SGHTA and CDR2 FQGNSA. The CDR3 is 15 amino acids.